This is a list of T cell receptor beta chains from one sample in a study of blood T cells in healthy people across ages. A single record per CDR3 protein comes from TCRdb applying MiXCR to the 5' RACE reads. This table holds about 800,000 distinct CDR3 sequences, 20% to 25% found once. These same records also appear under a second study, on T cells of mothers and their children.

Input material: blood. The receptor set was obtained from a boy younger than 18 in good health. Each CDR3 is given with its conserved first and last residue. D genes are given only for firm matches. Part of the rows lack a size; the others show once, few, many or a class for expanded clones.

v_gene	d_gene	abundance	j_gene	CDR3aa	CDR3nt
TRBV12-3/TRBV12-4	NA	few	TRBJ2-5	CASSLMGRKETQYF	TGTGCCAGCAGTTTAATGGGACGGAAAGAGACCCAGTACTTC
TRBV20-1	NA	few	TRBJ2-7	CSARDQGAGLYEQYF	TGCAGTGCTAGAGATCAAGGAGCAGGGCTCTACGAGCAGTACTTC
TRBV25-1	NA	few	TRBJ2-5	CASSESGGLETQYF	TGTGCCAGCAGTGAATCAGGGGGACTTGAGACCCAGTACTTC
TRBV28	TRBD2	few	TRBJ2-7	CARSLRRGGSYEQYF	TGTGCCCGCAGTTTAAGGCGGGGGGGCTCCTACGAGCAGTACTTC
TRBV7-6	TRBD2	few	TRBJ2-3	CASSSTSGGAIGDTQYF	TGTGCCAGCAGCTCGACTAGCGGGGGGGCTATTGGCGATACGCAGTATTTT
TRBV29-1	NA	NA	TRBJ2-7	CSVFRRFDWEQYF	TGCAGCGTTTTCAGACGGTTCGATTGGGAGCAGTACTTC
TRBV7-2	NA	few	TRBJ1-1	CASRVEGPNTEAFF	TGTGCCAGCAGGGTGGAGGGACCGAACACTGAAGCTTTCTTT
TRBV27	TRBD1	NA	TRBJ2-7	CASGTGGGYEQYF	TGTGCCAGCGGGACAGGGGGCGGATACGAGCAGTACTTC
TRBV29-1	NA	once	TRBJ2-7	CSVGEQEPYEQYF	TGCAGCGTTGGGGAACAGGAACCCTACGAGCAGTACTTC
TRBV24-1	NA	few	TRBJ2-1	CATSDLPGSSYNEQFF	TGTGCCACCAGTGATTTACCCGGGAGCTCCTACAATGAGCAGTTCTTC
TRBV12-3/TRBV12-4	TRBD2	NA	TRBJ2-1	CASSFGLGGAYNEQFF	TGTGCCAGCAGTTTTGGTCTCGGGGGGGCCTACAATGAGCAGTTCTTC
TRBV29-1	NA	NA	TRBJ2-2	CSVVRGSGELFF	TGCAGCGTGGTCAGGGGTTCCGGGGAGCTGTTTTTT
TRBV7-9	NA	NA	TRBJ2-7	CASRSGAGEQYF	TGTGCCAGCAGATCAGGGGCAGGTGAGCAGTACTTC
TRBV11-2	NA	once	TRBJ2-7	CASSFPRGFNEQYF	TGTGCCAGCAGCTTCCCCCGCGGGTTCAACGAGCAGTACTTC
TRBV29-1	TRBD1	NA	TRBJ1-2	CSVGGLTDRAGYTF	TGCAGCGTTGGCGGCCTGACGGACAGGGCCGGCTACACCTTC
TRBV7-2	TRBD1	NA	TRBJ1-6	CASSLGDRGNSPLHF	TGTGCCAGCAGCTTAGGGGACAGGGGAAATTCACCCCTCCACTTT
TRBV5-8	TRBD1	NA	TRBJ1-2	CASSLIRGPYGYTF	TGTGCCAGCAGCTTGATAAGGGGGCCGTATGGCTACACCTTC
TRBV29-1	TRBD1	NA	TRBJ2-3	CSVDTGERTDTQYF	TGCAGCGTTGACACAGGGGAACGCACAGATACGCAGTATTTT
TRBV12-3/TRBV12-4	TRBD2	NA	TRBJ2-7	CASSWLGLAGVEQYF	TGTGCCAGCAGTTGGTTGGGACTAGCGGGGGTCGAGCAGTACTTC
TRBV4-3	NA	few	TRBJ2-1	CASSQRRDKLYNEQFF	TGCGCCAGCAGCCAACGACGAGACAAGCTTTACAATGAGCAGTTCTTC
TRBV29-1	NA	few	TRBJ2-2	CSVVIPNTGELFF	TGCAGCGTGGTAATTCCGAACACCGGGGAGCTGTTTTTT
TRBV4-3	NA	NA	TRBJ1-6	CASSQEWGQLGSPLHF	TGCGCCAGCAGCCAAGAGTGGGGACAACTTGGTTCACCCCTCCACTTT
TRBV5-1	NA	NA	TRBJ2-5	CASSLGRMGETQYF	TGCGCCAGCAGCTTAGGGCGAATGGGGGAGACCCAGTACTTC
TRBV30	NA	once	TRBJ2-7	CAWSMGTAHEQYF	TGTGCCTGGAGTATGGGTACGGCTCACGAGCAGTACTTC
TRBV3-1	NA	NA	TRBJ2-2	CASSEGKWNTGELFF	TGTGCCAGCTCGGAAGGGAAATGGAACACCGGGGAGCTGTTTTTT
TRBV11-2	NA	NA	TRBJ1-2	CASSLDPDHIYGYTF	TGTGCCAGCAGCTTAGATCCCGACCACATCTATGGCTACACCTTC
TRBV7-9	NA	NA	TRBJ2-5	CASSLVSGNPQETQYF	TGTGCCAGCAGCTTAGTTTCTGGGAACCCACAAGAGACCCAGTACTTC
TRBV7-8	TRBD2	NA	TRBJ2-3	CASSLEVAGGIDTQYF	TGTGCCAGCAGCTTAGAAGTAGCGGGAGGAATAGATACGCAGTATTTT
TRBV20-1	NA	few	TRBJ2-1	CSEMRAEQFF	TGCAGTGAAATGAGAGCTGAGCAGTTCTTC
TRBV7-9	TRBD2	NA	TRBJ2-5	CASSARTSGGGTQYF	TGTGCCAGCAGCGCTAGGACTAGCGGAGGAGGGACCCAGTACTTC
TRBV5-1	TRBD1	NA	TRBJ1-6	CASRAGTAYNSPLHF	TGCGCCAGCAGGGCCGGGACAGCCTATAATTCACCCCTCCACTTT
TRBV12-5	NA	few	TRBJ2-1	CASGTDRPVGNEQFF	TGTGCTAGTGGTACCGACAGGCCCGTAGGGAATGAGCAGTTCTTC
TRBV7-9	NA	few	TRBJ2-3	CASSLSGGMDTQYF	TGTGCCAGCAGCTTAAGTGGGGGGATGGATACGCAGTATTTT
TRBV4-3	TRBD2	NA	TRBJ2-2	CASSQDSSGRTTGELFF	TGCGCCAGCAGCCAAGACTCGAGCGGGAGAACCACCGGGGAGCTGTTTTTT
TRBV4-1	TRBD1	NA	TRBJ2-5	CASSQDPGQGRETQYF	TGCGCCAGCAGCCAAGATCCCGGACAGGGGAGAGAGACCCAGTACTTC
TRBV5-5	TRBD2	NA	TRBJ2-3	CASSLARTGGPVDTQYF	TGTGCCAGCAGCTTGGCCCGGACGGGGGGACCGGTTGATACGCAGTATTTT
TRBV28	NA	few	TRBJ2-5	CASSSWQGRETQYF	TGTGCCAGCAGTTCATGGCAGGGGCGAGAGACCCAGTACTTC
TRBV5-1	NA	few	TRBJ1-2	CASSLNAGAGGYTF	TGCGCCAGCAGCCTGAACGCTGGGGCAGGCGGCTACACCTTC
TRBV7-2	TRBD1	once	TRBJ1-2	CASRNPGQGASYTF	TGTGCCAGCAGAAATCCGGGACAGGGGGCTTCCTACACCTTC
TRBV9	NA	NA	TRBJ2-2	CASSVDVLTGELFF	TGTGCCAGCAGCGTAGACGTCCTCACCGGGGAGCTGTTTTTT
TRBV2	TRBD2	few	TRBJ2-7	CASRRLAGAHEQYF	TGTGCCAGCAGGCGACTAGCGGGAGCCCACGAGCAGTACTTC
TRBV6-2/TRBV6-3	NA	NA	TRBJ2-7	CASSRREWLYEQYF	TGTGCCAGCAGCAGGAGGGAGTGGCTATACGAGCAGTACTTC
TRBV7-3	NA	few	TRBJ2-5	CASSRGGEETQYF	TGCGCCAGCAGCCGGGGTGGGGAAGAGACCCAGTACTTC
TRBV6-1	TRBD1	NA	TRBJ1-1	CASSSPTGAQNTEAFF	TGTGCCAGCAGCTCCCCTACAGGGGCTCAGAACACTGAAGCTTTCTTT
TRBV28	NA	NA	TRBJ1-4	CASSMTRFQKLFF	TGTGCCAGCAGTATGACCCGCTTCCAAAAACTGTTTTTT
TRBV4-3	NA	NA	TRBJ2-1	CASSQGRISSSYNEQFF	TGCGCCAGCAGCCAAGGGCGAATTTCGAGCTCCTACAATGAGCAGTTCTTC
TRBV7-2	NA	NA	TRBJ2-5	CASSLGGTKHF	TGTGCCAGCAGCTTGGGCGGGACAAAGCACTTC
TRBV11-2	TRBD1	few	TRBJ2-7	CASSPPGTGGNEQYF	TGTGCCAGCAGCCCTCCAGGGACAGGGGGCAACGAGCAGTACTTC
TRBV12-3/TRBV12-4	TRBD1	NA	TRBJ1-4	CASSLGQGKNEKLFF	TGTGCCAGCAGTTTGGGACAGGGGAAGAATGAAAAACTGTTTTTT
TRBV20-1	NA	few	TRBJ2-3	CSARAVAGASTDTQYF	TGCAGTGCTAGAGCGGTTGCGGGGGCTTCCACAGATACGCAGTATTTT
TRBV20-1	TRBD2	few	TRBJ2-7	CSARHPSGVYEQYF	TGCAGTGCTAGGCATCCCAGCGGGGTCTACGAGCAGTACTTC
TRBV14	NA	NA	TRBJ2-3	CASSHWDFSTDTQYF	TGTGCCAGCAGCCACTGGGACTTCAGCACAGATACGCAGTATTTT
TRBV7-2	TRBD2	NA	TRBJ2-7	CASSSGLVAHEQCF	TGTGCCAGCAGCTCGGGACTAGTTGCCCACGAGCAGTGCTTC